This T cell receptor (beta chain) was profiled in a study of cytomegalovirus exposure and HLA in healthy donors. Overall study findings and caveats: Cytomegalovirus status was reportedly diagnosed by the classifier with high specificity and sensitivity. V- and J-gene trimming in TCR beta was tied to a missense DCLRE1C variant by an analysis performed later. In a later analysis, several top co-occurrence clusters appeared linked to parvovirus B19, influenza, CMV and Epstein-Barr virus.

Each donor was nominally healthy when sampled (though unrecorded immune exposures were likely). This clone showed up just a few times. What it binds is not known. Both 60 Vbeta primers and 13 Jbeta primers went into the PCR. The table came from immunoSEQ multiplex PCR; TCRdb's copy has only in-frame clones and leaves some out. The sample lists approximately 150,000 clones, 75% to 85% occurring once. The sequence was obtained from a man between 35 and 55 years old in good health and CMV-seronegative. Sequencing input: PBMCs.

In nucleotides, the CDR3 is TGTGCCAGCAGTCCGGTACAGGGATCCTTCAATCAGCCCCAGCATTTT. Protein sequence: CASSPVQGSFNQPQHF. The chain is built from TRBV2 and TRBJ1-5; TRBD1 might be the D (6 bases). The germline CDR1 and CDR2 sequences are SNHLY and FYNNEI. The CDR3 covers 16 residues. The V end was cut by 5 bases, the J end by 3 bases, with 17 bases between.